This is a list of T cell receptor beta chains from one sample in a study of T cell responses to AZD1222 COVID-19 vaccine. Profiling relied on immunoSEQ multiplex PCR, and the TCRdb table lists in-frame clones only, not all of them. The repertoire has some 150,000 clones, around 88% of them found once; the top ten carry around 3.4%. The sequencing used peripheral blood, collected on day 0 of MenACWY control vaccination. These receptors all come from an adult in good health. The CDR3 runs from the conserved cysteine through the conserved F or W. A D gene is named only where the DNA matches it firmly. Rows give clone size only sometimes, using once, few, many, or a class for an expanded clone.

v_call	clone_size	j_call	d_call	cdr3_aa	cdr3_nt
TRBV15	once	TRBJ2-7	.	CATSRDFEGRSYEQYF	TGTGCCACCAGCAGAGATTTTGAGGGTAGGTCCTACGAGCAGTACTTC
TRBV28	.	TRBJ2-7	.	CASSTQGYEQYF	TGTGCCAGCAGTACCCAAGGGTACGAGCAGTACTTC
TRBV29-1	.	TRBJ2-7	.	CSVDEEGHEQYF	TGCAGCGTTGACGAGGAGGGACATGAGCAGTACTTC
TRBV7-2	.	TRBJ2-7	.	CASSSAYEQYF	TGTGCCAGCAGCTCCGCCTACGAGCAGTACTTC
TRBV7-3	.	TRBJ2-5	TRBD1	CASSLTGTGRGETQYF	TGTGCCAGCAGCTTAACCGGGACAGGAAGAGGTGAGACCCAGTACTTC
TRBV6-5	.	TRBJ2-7	.	CASRPGQFSYEQYF	TGTGCCAGCAGACCCGGACAGTTTTCCTACGAGCAGTACTTC
TRBV2	few	TRBJ1-1	TRBD1	CASRREGQGSLGSFF	TGTGCCAGCCGGAGGGAGGGACAGGGGTCCCTCGGATCTTTCTTT
TRBV19	.	TRBJ2-1	TRBD1	CASLGGGQGAVNEQFF	TGTGCCAGCCTAGGGGGCGGACAGGGGGCGGTCAATGAGCAGTTCTTC
TRBV12-5	.	TRBJ1-2	.	CASGAELGYTF	TGTGCTAGTGGTGCCGAACTTGGCTACACCTTC
TRBV5-1	.	TRBJ2-2	.	CASSLVGAGELFF	TGCGCCAGCAGCTTGGTGGGGGCCGGGGAGCTGTTTTTT
TRBV5-4	.	TRBJ2-3	.	CASSFGRGGARLDTDTQYF	TGTGCCAGCAGCTTCGGTAGGGGTGGGGCTCGATTAGACACAGATACGCAGTATTTT
TRBV5-6	.	TRBJ2-2	.	CASSLVPTGELFF	TGTGCCAGCAGCTTGGTTCCTACCGGGGAGCTGTTTTTT
TRBV7-9	.	TRBJ2-1	.	CASSLTPRSSYNEQFF	TGTGCCAGCAGCCTCACTCCCCGAAGCTCCTACAATGAGCAGTTCTTC
TRBV7-6	.	TRBJ2-2	.	CASSYRTANTGELFF	TGTGCCAGCAGCTATAGGACAGCTAACACCGGGGAGCTGTTTTTT
TRBV7-2	.	TRBJ2-3	TRBD1	CASSSTGTGWDTQYF	TGTGCCAGCAGCTCGACCGGGACAGGGTGGGATACGCAGTATTTT
TRBV12-5	once	TRBJ1-2	.	CASEGRVGDTYGYTF	TGTGCTAGTGAAGGAAGGGTGGGGGACACATATGGCTACACCTTC
TRBV3-1/TRBV3-2	.	TRBJ1-1	.	CASSQVQGNTEAFF	TGTGCCAGCAGCCAAGTTCAGGGTAACACTGAAGCTTTCTTT
TRBV7-8	.	TRBJ1-1	.	CASSSTVGTEAFF	TGTGCCAGCAGCTCTACAGTAGGAACTGAAGCTTTCTTT
TRBV30	.	TRBJ2-6	.	CARTGHSGANVLTF	TGTGCCCGGACGGGCCACTCTGGGGCCAACGTCCTGACTTTC
TRBV14	.	TRBJ2-5	TRBD1	CASSQFGTGGSGTQYF	TGTGCCAGCAGCCAATTCGGGACAGGGGGCTCTGGGACCCAGTACTTC
TRBV9	.	TRBJ2-3	TRBD2	CASSADSGRAPDTQYF	TGTGCCAGCAGCGCAGATAGCGGGAGGGCCCCAGATACGCAGTATTTT
TRBV18	.	TRBJ2-2	.	CASSKQRDTGELFF	TGTGCCAGCTCAAAGCAAAGGGACACCGGGGAGCTGTTTTTT
TRBV2	once	TRBJ1-6	TRBD1	CASSVRGSRDNSPLHF	TGTGCCAGCAGTGTCAGGGGGTCTCGGGATAATTCACCCCTCCACTTT
TRBV11-3	.	TRBJ2-3	.	CASSLGRTSTDTQYF	TGTGCCAGCAGCTTAGGGCGGACTTCCACAGATACGCAGTATTTT
TRBV29-1	.	TRBJ1-5	.	CSVTAGANSNQPQHF	TGCAGCGTTACGGCGGGGGCGAATAGCAATCAGCCCCAGCATTTT
TRBV7-2	.	TRBJ1-1	.	CASSSQGTNTEAFF	TGTGCCAGCAGCTCACAGGGCACGAACACTGAAGCTTTCTTT
TRBV6-5	.	TRBJ1-1	.	CASRYAGNTEAFF	TGTGCCAGCAGATACGCAGGGAACACTGAAGCTTTCTTT
TRBV11-3	.	TRBJ1-1	.	CASSFRGGNTEAFF	TGTGCCAGCAGCTTTCGGGGGGGGAACACTGAAGCTTTCTTT
TRBV18	once	TRBJ2-1	.	CASSPPYNEQFF	TGTGCCAGCTCACCACCCTACAATGAGCAGTTCTTC
TRBV19	.	TRBJ2-5	.	CATRGGETQYF	TGTGCCACCAGAGGGGGGGAGACCCAGTACTTC